This TCR beta chain was documented in a study of type 1 and type 2 diabetes patients. Each diabetic donor fulfilled classification criteria for either type 1 or type 2. Anyone with other autoimmune disease or infection in the prior four weeks was excluded. Germline V gene sequence: CDR1 LNHDA, CDR2 SQIVND (reference sequence). The CDR3 runs 18 residues. Losses at the gene ends were 9 bases for V and 0 bases for J; bases not matched to a gene: 11. This clonotype has a handful of counts. Genomic DNA was the PCR template. Multiplex PCR with 30 forward and 13 reverse primers amplified the TCR beta CDR3. TCRdb re-analysed the multiplex PCR reads in MiXCR, keeping a single row per CDR3 protein. Of 280,000 or so distinct CDR3 sequences listed, around 47% were seen once; the top ten hold roughly 13%.

V is TRBV19 and J is TRBJ2-6; 10 nucleotides match TRBD2. Sequencing was done on a sample of peripheral blood mononuclear cells (PBMCs). This receptor was obtained from a man younger than 35 with type 2 diabetes. CDR3 region: CASQIAGGLPSGANVLTF. The CDR3 bases are TGTGCCAGCCAAATAGCGGGAGGACTCCCCTCTGGGGCCAACGTCCTGACTTTC.